The sequence of this T cell receptor (beta chain) was determined in a study of shared clonotypes between healthy human individuals. The wider study: Serving as donors were two women and three men, whose ages spanned 18 to 49. Findings and limits, study-wide: The study generally estimated greater richness for naive than memory subsets.

TCRdb's copy holds only in-frame clones and misses some; the assay was immunoSEQ multiplex PCR. Among roughly 1,000,000 clones listed, about 80% were seen once. This clone was recorded once. Its target is unknown. V lost 6 bases to trimming and J lost 0 bases; unmatched junction nucleotides: 8. This CDR3 is built from 15 residues. The V gene's germline CDR1 is SGHTA and CDR2 FQGNSA. Every donor was a Caucasian adult from Nashville, Tennessee. The chain combines TRBV7-2 with TRBJ2-7, with 7 bases fitting TRBD1. Material: memory CD4+ T cells from PBMCs. The subset is: CD45RA-negative fraction. The TCR was taken from a man in his late teens or twenties in good health. Some clones in this sample may be carry-over from other donors' samples. In DNA form, the CDR3 reads TGTGCCAGCAGGGCTTCCGGGACAGCCTCCTACGAGCAGTACTTC. Encoded protein: CASRASGTASYEQYF.